This T cell receptor beta chain comes out of a study of somatic mutations in cytotoxic T cells in rheumatoid arthritis. Produced via immunoSEQ multiplex PCR; TCRdb's table is partial and in-frame only. The sample has about 10,000 clones; 77% are singletons. The ends were cut back, 3 bases at V and 0 bases at J, with 18 bases in the middle. CDR1 is SEHNR and CDR2 is FQNEAQ in the germline V gene (reference sequence). This CDR3 is built from 17 residues. This clonotype was obtained from a man aged 45-65 years in good health. V usage is TRBV7-9 and J usage is TRBJ2-7; TRBD2 is a possible D gene (5 bases). Sequenced sample: CD8+ T cells sorted from blood. The CDR3: CASSLTWTHAPSYEQYF. In DNA form, the CDR3 reads TGTGCCAGCAGCTTGACCTGGACTCATGCCCCCTCCTACGAGCAGTACTTC.